Following are 2 T cell receptor beta chains from one sample sequenced in a study of blood T cell repertoires in COVID-19. Libraries were prepared by immunoSEQ multiplex PCR; TCRdb keeps only in-frame clonotypes and omits some of them. The sample carries 180,000 or so clones, approximately 85% recorded once. Sample: peripheral blood. The receptors were sampled from a woman older than 75 with acute or convalescent COVID-19.

The chain recombines TRBV7-2 with TRBJ1-5; possibly TRBD1 for D (6 bases). Germline assignment: CDR1 SGHTA and CDR2 FQGNSA. The CDR3 is 14 amino acids. V lost 4 bases and J lost 4, with 11 bases in between. The CDR3 loop is CASSSEQGNQPQHF. In nucleotides, the CDR3 is TGTGCCAGCAGCTCAGAACAGGGAAATCAGCCCCAGCATTTT.

V gene TRBV5-1 combines with J gene TRBJ1-1, with 7 bases aligning to TRBD1. CDR1 is SGHRS, CDR2 YFSETQ, per germline. This CDR3 contains 13 residues. V lost 7 bases to trimming and J lost 1 base; unmatched junction nucleotides: 4. The CDR3 spells CASQDRANTEAFF. Written as DNA, the CDR3 is TGCGCCAGCCAAGACAGGGCGAACACTGAAGCTTTCTTT.